This is a list of T cell receptor beta chains from one sample in a study of blood T cell repertoires in COVID-19. TCRdb's copy holds only in-frame clones and misses some; the assay was immunoSEQ multiplex PCR. The sample has about 240,000 clones, roughly 87% seen once. The sequenced sample consisted of PBMCs or T cells enriched from blood (not recorded which). The receptors derive from a woman aged 25 to 45 with acute COVID-19. The CDR3 runs from the conserved cysteine through the conserved F or W. Each record gives: J gene, V gene, D gene, clone size, CDR3 DNA, CDR3 protein. A D gene is named only where the DNA matches it firmly. The size of a clone is reported for some rows only, either as once, few or many, or as a class for expanded clones.

TRBJ1-2,TRBV9,TRBD1,-,TGTGCCAGCAGCGTAGAGGGACAGGGAAAGGGCTACACCTTC,CASSVEGQGKGYTF
TRBJ1-2,TRBV3-1/TRBV3-2,TRBD1,-,TGTGCCAGCAGCCACGCGACAGGGGGCTATGGCTACACCTTC,CASSHATGGYGYTF
TRBJ1-1,TRBV9,-,-,TGTGCCAGCAGCGCAGTCTCGGGGAGGGGGAACACTGAAGCTTTCTTT,CASSAVSGRGNTEAFF
TRBJ2-2,TRBV19,-,-,TGTGCCAGTAGTAAGAAGACAGGGAGGAGGAACACCGGGGAGCTGTTTTTT,CASSKKTGRRNTGELFF
TRBJ2-2,TRBV6-5,TRBD2,-,TGTGCCAGCAGCCTGGAGCGGGGGCCCGGGGAGCTGTTTTTT,CASSLERGPGELFF
TRBJ1-2,TRBV5-1,TRBD1,-,TGCGCCAGCAGCTTGGTTATCCAGGGGGCGGGTGGCTACACCTTC,CASSLVIQGAGGYTF
TRBJ1-1,TRBV25-1,TRBD1,-,TGTGCCAGCACTGAAGCAGGGGGCGGTGGCACTGAAGCTTTCTTT,CASTEAGGGGTEAFF
TRBJ1-1,TRBV7-8,TRBD1,-,TGTGCCAGCAGCTCCGGATCCGGGACAGGTTTCAAGAACACTGAAGCTTTCTTT,CASSSGSGTGFKNTEAFF
TRBJ1-5,TRBV5-4,-,-,TGTGCCAGCAGCTCCGGAGGGCCAGGCAACCAGCCCCAGCATTTT,CASSSGGPGNQPQHF
TRBJ2-2,TRBV12-5,-,-,TGTGCTAGTGGACCCCTCCAAGGGGGGGTATCCGGGGAGCTGTTTTTT,CASGPLQGGVSGELFF
TRBJ2-4,TRBV30,-,-,TGTGCCTGGAGTCTACAGGACATTCAGTACTTC,CAWSLQDIQYF
TRBJ2-1,TRBV10-3,-,-,TGTGCCATCAGTGAGTCGAGGAGTGAGCAGTTCTTC,CAISESRSEQFF
TRBJ2-7,TRBV11-2,TRBD1,few,TGTGCCAGCAGCTTATCAGGACAGGGCGCATACGAGCAGTACTTC,CASSLSGQGAYEQYF
TRBJ2-7,TRBV4-1,-,-,TGCGCCAGCAGCCAAACAGGTTGGGTCTACGAGCAGTACTTC,CASSQTGWVYEQYF
TRBJ1-6,TRBV18,-,-,TGTGCCAGCTCACCTGGACACAAGAATTCACCCCTCCACTTT,CASSPGHKNSPLHF
TRBJ2-3,TRBV25-1,-,-,TGTGCCAGCAGTGAATCATGGGGGGGCAAAAGCACAGATACGCAGTATTTT,CASSESWGGKSTDTQYF
TRBJ1-6,TRBV24-1,TRBD1,-,TGTGCCACCAGTGATGACAGGGGGCCATTGGTTAATTCACCCCTCCACTTT,CATSDDRGPLVNSPLHF
TRBJ2-3,TRBV9,-,-,TGTGCCAGCAGCGTCCGCGCCACCCCGTACGGGGATACAGATACGCAGTATTTT,CASSVRATPYGDTDTQYF
TRBJ1-2,TRBV5-4,-,-,TGTGCCAGCAGCTACCTGACGGGGAACTATGGCTACACCTTC,CASSYLTGNYGYTF
TRBJ2-2,TRBV24-1,-,few,TGTGCCACCAGTCGGGGAACCCCGACCGGGGAGCTGTTTTTT,CATSRGTPTGELFF
TRBJ2-7,TRBV7-9,-,-,TGTGCCAGCAGCTTGGGCTCAACCTACGAGCAGTACTTC,CASSLGSTYEQYF
TRBJ1-4,TRBV4-1,-,-,TGCGCCAGCAGCCAATTTCCGAATGAAAAACTGTTTTTT,CASSQFPNEKLFF
TRBJ2-1,TRBV4-1,TRBD2,-,TGCGCCAGCAGCCAAGGCGGGGGGCGACGGTCCTACAATGAGCAGTTCTTC,CASSQGGGRRSYNEQFF
TRBJ2-3,TRBV5-1,-,once,TGCGCCAGCAGCGACGAGGGTACGCAGTATTTT,CASSDEGTQYF
TRBJ1-4,TRBV19,TRBD1,-,TGTGCCAGTAGTATAATAGGCGGACAGGGTCGTGAAAAACTGTTTTTT,CASSIIGGQGREKLFF
TRBJ1-5,TRBV15,-,-,TGTGCCACCAGCAGAGATCGGAGGGGAGGCAATCAGCCCCAGCATTTT,CATSRDRRGGNQPQHF
TRBJ2-5,TRBV7-2,-,-,TGTGCCAGCAGGGTTAACAGGGTTCGCGAGACCCAGTACTTC,CASRVNRVRETQYF
TRBJ2-3,TRBV11-2,TRBD1,-,TGTGCCAGCAGCTTAGCTCCGACAGGGACAGATACGCAGTATTTT,CASSLAPTGTDTQYF
TRBJ2-7,TRBV5-1,-,few,TGCGCCAGCAGCATCCAGGGGAGCTACGAGCAGTACTTC,CASSIQGSYEQYF
TRBJ1-6,TRBV7-9,-,-,TGTGCCAGCAGACCAAGCAATTCACCCCTCCACTTT,CASRPSNSPLHF
TRBJ1-1,TRBV6-5,TRBD1,-,TGTGCCAGCAGTTACCAAACAGGGGGCACTGAAGCTTTCTTT,CASSYQTGGTEAFF
TRBJ2-3,TRBV12-2,-,once,TGTGCAAGTCGCTCCCCTAGCGGGGGGGTCGCAAGCACAGATACGCAGTATTTT,CASRSPSGGVASTDTQYF
TRBJ2-3,TRBV11-3,-,-,TGTGCCAGCAGCTTTGGGGGGGCCGGGTATACGCAGTATTTT,CASSFGGAGYTQYF
TRBJ1-5,TRBV20-1,-,-,TGCAGTGCTAGTGATCCGGGTGGAGAATTCGCGTGGGTGCCCCAGCATTTT,CSASDPGGEFAWVPQHF
TRBJ1-5,TRBV19,TRBD1,-,TGTGCCAGTAGTGGAACAGGGGGTCAGCCCCAGCATTTT,CASSGTGGQPQHF
TRBJ1-2,TRBV18,TRBD1,once,TGTGCCAGCTCACCAATGGGACAGGGGGAACCTGGCTACACCTTC,CASSPMGQGEPGYTF
TRBJ2-5,TRBV6-2/TRBV6-3,-,-,TGTGCCAGCAGTTACTTTCCAAGTACAGTGTTAGAAGAGACCCAGTACTTC,CASSYFPSTVLEETQYF
TRBJ1-1,TRBV29-1,TRBD1,-,TGCAGCGTAATTACAGGGGGTTACACTGAAGCTTTCTTT,CSVITGGYTEAFF
TRBJ1-2,TRBV6-5,-,-,TGTGCCAGCAGTCTGGACAGTCGGCGTAACTATGGCTACACCTTC,CASSLDSRRNYGYTF
TRBJ1-4,TRBV5-4,TRBD1,few,TGTGCCAGCAGCACACTCGGGACAGGGGATGAAAAACTGTTTTTT,CASSTLGTGDEKLFF
TRBJ2-7,TRBV29-1,-,-,TGCAGCGTTGACCAGGGAAGGTACGAGCAGTACTTC,CSVDQGRYEQYF